The present T cell receptor beta chain was sequenced within a study of graft-versus-host responses after intestinal transplantation. On the study more broadly: Transplant recipients had multivisceral, liver-intestinal, or isolated intestinal grafts. Induction using anti-thymocyte globulin, followed by tacrolimus and steroids for about 3 years, was given to all recipients. Findings of the study overall: Some patients had graft-donor T cell macrochimerism. In their allografts, the ratios of graft-versus-host to host-versus-graft T cell clones were high.

Looked up from germline, CDR1 is SGHNT and CDR2 is YYREEE (reference sequence). The CDR3 length is 13 residues. V lost 0 bases and J lost 5, with 6 bases in between. Produced via immunoSEQ multiplex PCR; TCRdb's table is partial and in-frame only. The sample lists roughly 120,000 clones, 90% occurring once. On this clone: Antigen specificity is unknown.

The chain links TRBV5-4 to TRBJ1-3; D remains ambiguous. This receptor was taken from a human donor who received an intestinal transplant. The sequencing used unstimulated CD4+ T cells sorted from spleen or lymph node cells, collected before intestinal transplant. The CDR3 bases are TGTGCCAGCAGCTTGGACGCGCGAAACACCATATATTTT. This gives the protein CASSLDARNTIYF.